Each of the 7 T cell receptor beta chains below was sequenced from the same sample in a study of CD8 T cells in ankylosing spondylitis. Study-wide results and caveats: There was a TCR beta motif, made of 7 or 8 highly homologous variants, that appeared characteristic of ankylosing spondylitis blood.

TCRdb passed the 5' RACE reads through MiXCR, listing each CDR3 protein once. The sample has 670,000 or so distinct CDR3 sequences, roughly 19% seen once. These receptors have no known antigen. The source material was blood, either unsorted or a sorted T cell fraction (not recorded which). The receptors were gathered from a male donor with ankylosing spondylitis.

In its sample, this clonotype was seen a few times. The chain joins TRBV18 to TRBJ1-1; 7 nucleotides match TRBD1. The trim removed 5 bases at V and 3 bases at J, leaving 3 bases unmatched. The CDR3 runs to 13 residues. Germline values: CDR1 KGHSH, CDR2 LQKENI. This CDR3 reads CASSIQGYTEAFF. The CDR3 nucleotides are TGTGCCAGCTCAATACAGGGGTACACTGAAGCTTTCTTT.

This clonotype has only a few counts. The V gene is TRBV19, the J gene TRBJ1-1; D not certain. The CDR3 length is 15 residues. The germline V gene encodes CDR1 LNHDA and CDR2 SQIVND (reference sequence). Trimming pared 5 bases from V and 0 bases from J, leaving 13 bases between. The CDR3, as DNA: TGTGCCAGTAGTGAATGGCGTCCTATGAACACTGAAGCTTTCTTT. Translating gives CASSEWRPMNTEAFF.

This clonotype was detected ten times or more. The chain combines TRBV18 with TRBJ1-1, with D perhaps TRBD1 (5 bases). Trimming removed 2 bases at V and 1 base at J, with 11 bases between. In germline, CDR1 is KGHSH, CDR2 LQKENI. The CDR3 consists of 15 residues. The CDR3 bases are TGTGCCAGCTCACCAAGGCAAGGACAGAACACTGAAGCTTTCTTT. This sequence encodes CASSPRQGQNTEAFF.

There are a few counts of this clonotype. The chain carries TRBV5-1 and TRBJ2-2, with D uncertain. With 4 bases removed from V and 3 bases from J, the gap between germline ends came to 10 bases. The CDR3 sequence is 14 residues long. Germline V CDR1 and CDR2: SGHRS, YFSETQ. The CDR3 here is CASSLPADTGELFF. The CDR3 nucleotides are TGCGCCAGCAGCCTCCCGGCGGACACCGGGGAGCTGTTTTTT.

The rearrangement links TRBV9 to TRBJ2-7; tentatively, D is TRBD2 (5 bases). The CDR3 contains 13 residues. Trimming removed 3 bases from V and 4 bases from J, with 11 bases in between. From germline, CDR1 is SGDLS and CDR2 YYNGEE. The DNA for the CDR3 is TGTGCCAGCAGCGGGGGAGATAATTACGAGCAGTACTTC. This translates into CASSGGDNYEQYF.

The V and J genes are TRBV20-1 and TRBJ2-3; the D gene is possibly TRBD1 (6 bases). CDR3 length: 16 amino acids. Germline V gene sequence: CDR1 DFQATT, CDR2 SNEGSKA (reference sequence). V lost 3 bases and J lost 2, with 18 bases in between. In DNA, the CDR3 is TGCAGTGCTAGGACCCTCAGGGGATTTGACACAGATACGCAGTATTTT. It specifies CSARTLRGFDTDTQYF.

The chain uses TRBV20-1 and TRBJ1-5; D not resolved. CDR1 is DFQATT, CDR2 SNEGSKA, per germline (reference sequence). Trimming removed 6 bases from V and 1 base from J, with 16 bases in between. CDR3 size: 15 residues. CDR3 sequence: CSASPRGSSNQPQHF. The CDR3 region has the DNA TGCAGTGCCTCCCCGAGAGGGTCGAGCAATCAGCCCCAGCATTTT.